This T cell receptor (beta chain) was captured by sequencing in a study of blood T cell repertoires in COVID-19. Study details: Whether acute or convalescent, the COVID-19 samples came from the United States, Italy and Spain. Sources were T cells, B-cell-depleted T cells, or PBMCs; the material itself was cDNA or gDNA.

CDR3 size: 16 residues. CDR1 and CDR2 from the germline V gene are LGHDT and YNNKEL (reference sequence). Between the trimmed V and J ends, which lost 2 bases and 0 bases, there was a span of 11 bases. This clone was seen a few times. Per the original methods: Nucleated cell counts were estimated from reference gene primer amplification. Using immunoSEQ multiplex PCR, the repertoire was profiled, and TCRdb retains in-frame clones only, with some absent. That table furnishes V, J and clone size, whereas the DNA furnished D and trimming. In the table there are around 20,000 clones, more than 85% of which are singletons.

The receptor was isolated from a human donor in a cohort sampled during active COVID-19. J is TRBJ2-1 and V is TRBV3-1 (or the pseudogene TRBV3-2); D perhaps matches TRBD2 (6 bases). Specimen: peripheral blood. The CDR3, as DNA: TGTGCCAGCAGCCAATGGGGACTGTACTCCTACAATGAGCAGTTCTTC. Encoded protein: CASSQWGLYSYNEQFF.